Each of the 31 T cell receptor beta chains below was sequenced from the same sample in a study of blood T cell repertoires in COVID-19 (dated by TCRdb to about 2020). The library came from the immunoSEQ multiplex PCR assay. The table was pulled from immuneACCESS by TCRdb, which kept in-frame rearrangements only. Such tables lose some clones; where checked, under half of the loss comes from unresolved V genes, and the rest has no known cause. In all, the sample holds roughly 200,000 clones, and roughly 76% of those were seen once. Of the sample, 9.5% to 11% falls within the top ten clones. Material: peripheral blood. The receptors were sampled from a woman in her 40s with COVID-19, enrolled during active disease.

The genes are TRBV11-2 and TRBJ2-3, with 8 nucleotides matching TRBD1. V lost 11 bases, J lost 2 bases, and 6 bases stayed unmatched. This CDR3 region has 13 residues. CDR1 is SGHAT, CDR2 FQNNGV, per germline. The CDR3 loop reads CAGRDRLTDTQYF. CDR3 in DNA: TGTGCCGGCCGGGACAGGCTCACAGATACGCAGTATTTT. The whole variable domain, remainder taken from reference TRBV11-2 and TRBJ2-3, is EAGVAQSPRYKIIEKRQSVAFWCNPISGHATLYWYQQILGQGPKLLIQFQNNGVVDDSQLPKDRFSAERLKGVDSTLKIQPAKLEDSAVYLCAGRDRLTDTQYFGPGTRLTVL.

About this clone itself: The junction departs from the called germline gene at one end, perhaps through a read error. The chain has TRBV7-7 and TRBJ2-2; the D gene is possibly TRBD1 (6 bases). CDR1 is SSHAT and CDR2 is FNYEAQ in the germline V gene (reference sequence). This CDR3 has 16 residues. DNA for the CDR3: TGTGCTAGCAGCTTAACAGGGACATCGAACACCGGGGAGCTGTTTTTT. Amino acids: CASSLTGTSNTGELFF.

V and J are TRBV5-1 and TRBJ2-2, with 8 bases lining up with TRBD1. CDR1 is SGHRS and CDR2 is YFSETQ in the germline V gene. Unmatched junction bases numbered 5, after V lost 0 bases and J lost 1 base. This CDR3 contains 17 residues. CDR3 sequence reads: CASSLDSTGVNTGELFF. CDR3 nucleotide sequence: TGCGCCAGCAGCTTGGACTCGACAGGGGTGAACACCGGGGAGCTGTTTTTT.

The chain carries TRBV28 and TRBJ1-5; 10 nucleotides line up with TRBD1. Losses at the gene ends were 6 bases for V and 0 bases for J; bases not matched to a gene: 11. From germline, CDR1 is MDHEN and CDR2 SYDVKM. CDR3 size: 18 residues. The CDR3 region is CASRTPGQGIYSNQPQHF. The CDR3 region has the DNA TGTGCCAGCAGAACACCGGGACAGGGGATTTATAGCAATCAGCCCCAGCATTTT. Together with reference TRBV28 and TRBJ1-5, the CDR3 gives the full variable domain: DVKVTQSSRYLVKRTGEKVFLECVQDMDHENMFWYRQDPGLGLRLIYFSYDVKMKEKGDIPEGYSVSREKKERFSLILESASTNQTSMYLCASRTPGQGIYSNQPQHFGDGTRLSIL.

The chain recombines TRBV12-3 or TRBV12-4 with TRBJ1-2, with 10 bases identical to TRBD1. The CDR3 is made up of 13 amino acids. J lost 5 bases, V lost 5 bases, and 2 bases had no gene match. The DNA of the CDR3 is TGTGCCAGCAGTAGGACAGGGGGTTATGGCTACACCTTC. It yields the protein CASSRTGGYGYTF.

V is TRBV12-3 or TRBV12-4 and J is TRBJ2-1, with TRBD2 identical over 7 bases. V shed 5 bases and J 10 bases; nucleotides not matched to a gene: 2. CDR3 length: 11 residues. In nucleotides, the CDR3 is TGTGCCAGCAGTCACGGGGGGGAGCAGTTCTTC. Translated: CASSHGGEQFF.

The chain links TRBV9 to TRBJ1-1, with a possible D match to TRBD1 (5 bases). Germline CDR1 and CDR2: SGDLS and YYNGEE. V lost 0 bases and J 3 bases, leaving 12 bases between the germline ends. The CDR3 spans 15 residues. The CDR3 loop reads CASSVEEGHHTEAFF. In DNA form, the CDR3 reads TGTGCCAGCAGCGTAGAAGAAGGACATCACACTGAAGCTTTCTTT. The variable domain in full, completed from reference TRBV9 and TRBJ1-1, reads DSGVTQTPKHLITATGQRVTLRCSPRSGDLSVYWYQQSLDQGLQFLIQYYNGEERAKGNILERFSAQQFPDLHSELNLSSLELGDSALYFCASSVEEGHHTEAFFGQGTRLTVV.

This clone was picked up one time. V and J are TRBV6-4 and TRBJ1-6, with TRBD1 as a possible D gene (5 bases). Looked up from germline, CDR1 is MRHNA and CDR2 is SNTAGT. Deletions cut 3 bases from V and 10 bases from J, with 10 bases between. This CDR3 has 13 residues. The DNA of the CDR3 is TGTGCCAGCAGTGAGGGTCAGGGCTCACCCCTCCACTTT. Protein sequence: CASSEGQGSPLHF.

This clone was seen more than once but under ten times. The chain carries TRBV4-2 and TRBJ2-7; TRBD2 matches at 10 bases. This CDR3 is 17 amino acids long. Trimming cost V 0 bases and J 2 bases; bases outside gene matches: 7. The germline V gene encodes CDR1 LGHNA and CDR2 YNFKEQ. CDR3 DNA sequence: TGTGCCAGCAGCCAAGAGAGTGTAGCGGGAGGACCCTACGAGCAGTACTTC. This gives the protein CASSQESVAGGPYEQYF.

The CDR3 reads CASSETGTGSEQYV. The CDR3 DNA follows: TGTGCCAGCAGTGAGACCGGGACAGGGTCCGAGCAGTACGTC. This sequence joins TRBV27 and TRBJ2-7; TRBD1 aligns across 9 bases. Germline lookup yields CDR1 MNHEY and CDR2 SMNVEV (reference sequence). CDR3 length: 14 amino acids. Germline trimming cut 5 bases from V and 6 bases from J; bases unmatched to any gene: 8.

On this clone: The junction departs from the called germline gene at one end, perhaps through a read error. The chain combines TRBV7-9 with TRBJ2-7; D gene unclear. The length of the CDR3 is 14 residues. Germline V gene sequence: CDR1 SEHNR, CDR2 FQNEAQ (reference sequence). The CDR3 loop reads CASSLDLARGRLVF. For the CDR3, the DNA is TGTGCCAGCAGCTTAGATTTGGCTAGAGGCCGGCTCGTCTTC.

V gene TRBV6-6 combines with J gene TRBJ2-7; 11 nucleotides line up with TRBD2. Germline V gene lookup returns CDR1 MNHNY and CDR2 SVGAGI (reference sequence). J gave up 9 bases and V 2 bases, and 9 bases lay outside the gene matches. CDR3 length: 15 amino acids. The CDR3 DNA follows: TGTGCCAGCAGTTACCCAGGACTAGCGGGTTTAGTGCAGTACTTC. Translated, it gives CASSYPGLAGLVQYF.

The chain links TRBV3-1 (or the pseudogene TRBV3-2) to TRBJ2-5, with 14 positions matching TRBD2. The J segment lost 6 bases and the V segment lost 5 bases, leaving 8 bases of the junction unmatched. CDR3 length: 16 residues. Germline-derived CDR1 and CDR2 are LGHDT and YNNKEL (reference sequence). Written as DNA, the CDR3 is TGTGCCAGCAGCAACCGAGGGACTAGCGGGGGTAAGACCCAGTACTTC. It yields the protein CASSNRGTSGGKTQYF.

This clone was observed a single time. In DNA, the CDR3 is TGTGCCAGCAGGGTAACCGGGACTAGCGGTTCCTACAATGAGCAGTTCTTC. Protein product: CASRVTGTSGSYNEQFF. The chain combines TRBV2 with TRBJ2-1; 11 nucleotides match TRBD2. This CDR3 has 17 residues. Trimming at V came to 6 bases and at J to 1 base, leaving 8 bases not matched to a gene. Germline lookup yields CDR1 SNHLY and CDR2 FYNNEI.

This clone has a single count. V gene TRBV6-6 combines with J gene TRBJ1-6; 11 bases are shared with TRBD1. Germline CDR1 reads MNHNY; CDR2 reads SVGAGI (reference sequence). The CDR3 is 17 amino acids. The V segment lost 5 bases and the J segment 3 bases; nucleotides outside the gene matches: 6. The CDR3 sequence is CASSPGQGVYYNSPLHF. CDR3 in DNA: TGTGCCAGCAGTCCGGGACAGGGGGTTTACTATAATTCACCCCTCCACTTT.

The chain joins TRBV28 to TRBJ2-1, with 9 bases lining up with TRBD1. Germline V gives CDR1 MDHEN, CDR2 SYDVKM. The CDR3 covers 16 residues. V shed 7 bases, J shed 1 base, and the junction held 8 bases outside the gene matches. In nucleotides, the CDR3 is TGTGCCAGCATCTCACCGGGACAGGGTTCCTACAATGAGCAGTTCTTC. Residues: CASISPGQGSYNEQFF.

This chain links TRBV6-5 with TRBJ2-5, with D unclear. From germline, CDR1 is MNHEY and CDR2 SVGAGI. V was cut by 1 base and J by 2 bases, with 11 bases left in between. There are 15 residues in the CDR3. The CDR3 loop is CASSYYAMRQETQYF. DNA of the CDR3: TGTGCCAGCAGTTACTACGCCATGAGGCAAGAGACCCAGTACTTC.

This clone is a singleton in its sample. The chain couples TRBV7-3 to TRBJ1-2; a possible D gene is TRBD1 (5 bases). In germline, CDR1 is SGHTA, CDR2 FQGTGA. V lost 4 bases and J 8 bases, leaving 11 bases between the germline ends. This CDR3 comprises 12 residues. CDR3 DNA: TGTGCCAGCAGCTCCAGGGTCAGGGGCTACACCTTC. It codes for CASSSRVRGYTF.

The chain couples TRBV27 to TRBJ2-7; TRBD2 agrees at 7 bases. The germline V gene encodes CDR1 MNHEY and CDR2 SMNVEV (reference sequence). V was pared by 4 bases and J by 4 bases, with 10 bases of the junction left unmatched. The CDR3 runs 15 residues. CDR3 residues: CASSSKRGGLYEQYV. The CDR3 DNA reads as TGTGCCAGCAGTTCCAAGCGGGGAGGGCTATACGAGCAGTACGTC.

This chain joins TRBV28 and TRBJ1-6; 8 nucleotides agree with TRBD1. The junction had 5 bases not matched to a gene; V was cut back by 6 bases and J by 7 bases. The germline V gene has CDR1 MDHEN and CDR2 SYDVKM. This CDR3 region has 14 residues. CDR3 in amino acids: CASSWGDRNSPLHF. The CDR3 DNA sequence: TGTGCCAGCAGCTGGGGGGACAGGAATTCACCCCTCCACTTT.

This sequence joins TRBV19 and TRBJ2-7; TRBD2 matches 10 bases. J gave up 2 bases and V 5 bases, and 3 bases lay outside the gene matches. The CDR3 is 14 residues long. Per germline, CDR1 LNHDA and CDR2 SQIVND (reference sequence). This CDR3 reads CASSSAGGPYEQYF. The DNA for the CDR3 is TGTGCCAGTAGTTCAGCGGGAGGGCCCTACGAGCAGTACTTC.

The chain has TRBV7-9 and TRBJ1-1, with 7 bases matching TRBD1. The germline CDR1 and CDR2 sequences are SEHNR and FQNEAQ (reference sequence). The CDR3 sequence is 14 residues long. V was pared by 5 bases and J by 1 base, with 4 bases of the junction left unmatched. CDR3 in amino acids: CASSQGGGNTEAFF. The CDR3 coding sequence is TGTGCCAGCAGCCAAGGGGGCGGGAACACTGAAGCTTTCTTT.

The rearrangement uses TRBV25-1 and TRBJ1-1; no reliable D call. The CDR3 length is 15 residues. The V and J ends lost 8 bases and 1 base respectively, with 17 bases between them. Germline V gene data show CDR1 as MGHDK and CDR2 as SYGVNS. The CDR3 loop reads CASLEDGRGNTEAFF. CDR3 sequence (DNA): TGTGCCAGCCTCGAGGATGGACGGGGGAACACTGAAGCTTTCTTT.

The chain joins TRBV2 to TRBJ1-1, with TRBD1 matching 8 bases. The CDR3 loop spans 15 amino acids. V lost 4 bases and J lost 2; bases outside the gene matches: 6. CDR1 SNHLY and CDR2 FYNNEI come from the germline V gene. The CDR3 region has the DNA TGTGCCAGCAGTGGGGCTTCAGGGGGCAACACTGAAGCTTTCTTT. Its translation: CASSGASGGNTEAFF.

CDR3 region: CASSRDLNLNYGYTF. CDR3 in DNA: TGTGCCAGCAGCCGTGATCTAAACCTAAACTATGGCTACACCTTC. This chain links TRBV7-6 with TRBJ1-2; D not resolved. Germline V lookup: CDR1 SGHVS, CDR2 FNYEAQ. The CDR3 runs to 15 residues. The V end was cut by 5 bases, the J end by 2 bases, with 15 bases between.

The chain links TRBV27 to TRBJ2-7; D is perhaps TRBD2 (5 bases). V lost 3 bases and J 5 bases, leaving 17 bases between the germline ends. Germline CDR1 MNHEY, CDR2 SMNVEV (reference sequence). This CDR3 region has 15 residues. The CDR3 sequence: CASSFGRNSGDEQYF. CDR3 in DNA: TGTGCCAGCAGTTTCGGGCGGAACTCCGGGGACGAGCAGTACTTC.

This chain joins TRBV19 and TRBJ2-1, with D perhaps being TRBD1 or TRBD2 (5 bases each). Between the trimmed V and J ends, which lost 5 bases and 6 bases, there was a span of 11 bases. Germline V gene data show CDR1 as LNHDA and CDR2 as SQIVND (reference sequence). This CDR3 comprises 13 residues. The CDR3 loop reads CASSVGAGNEQFF. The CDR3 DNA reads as TGTGCCAGTAGTGTAGGGGCGGGCAATGAGCAGTTCTTC. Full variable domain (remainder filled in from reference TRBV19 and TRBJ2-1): DGGITQSPKYLFRKEGQNVTLSCEQNLNHDAMYWYRQDPGQGLRLIYYSQIVNDFQKGDIAEGYSVSREKKESFPLTVTSAQKNPTAFYLCASSVGAGNEQFFGPGTRLTVL.

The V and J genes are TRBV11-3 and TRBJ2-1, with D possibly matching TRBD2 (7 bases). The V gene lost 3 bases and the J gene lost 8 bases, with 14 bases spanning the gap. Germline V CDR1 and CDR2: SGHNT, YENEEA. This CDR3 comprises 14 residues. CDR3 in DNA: TGTGCCAGCAGCTTGGGGGGGGCCGGCGATGAGCAGTTCTTC. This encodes CASSLGGAGDEQFF.

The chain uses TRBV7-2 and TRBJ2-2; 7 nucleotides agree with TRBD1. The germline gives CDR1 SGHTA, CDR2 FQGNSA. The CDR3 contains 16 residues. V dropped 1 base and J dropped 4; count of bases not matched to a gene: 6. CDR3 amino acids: CASSLVARGITGELFF. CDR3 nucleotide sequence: TGTGCCAGCAGCTTAGTAGCCAGGGGGATCACCGGGGAGCTGTTTTTT. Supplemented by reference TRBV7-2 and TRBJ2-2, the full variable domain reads GAGVSQSPSNKVTEKGKDVELRCDPISGHTALYWYRQSLGQGLEFLIYFQGNSAPDKSGLPSDRFSAERTGGSVSTLTIQRTQQEDSAVYLCASSLVARGITGELFFGEGSRLTVL.

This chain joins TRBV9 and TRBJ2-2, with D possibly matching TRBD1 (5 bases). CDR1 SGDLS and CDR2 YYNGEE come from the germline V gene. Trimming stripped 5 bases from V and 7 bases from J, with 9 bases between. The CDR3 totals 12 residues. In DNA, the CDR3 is TGTGCCAGCAGACCAGGGAACGGGGAGCTGTTTTTT. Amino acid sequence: CASRPGNGELFF.

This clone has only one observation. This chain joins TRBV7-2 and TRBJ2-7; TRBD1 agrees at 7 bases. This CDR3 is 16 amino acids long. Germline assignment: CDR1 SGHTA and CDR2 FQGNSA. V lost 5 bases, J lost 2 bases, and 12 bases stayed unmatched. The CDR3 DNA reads TGTGCCAGCAGCAAAGAGGGGGCAGGGCCCACCTACGAGCAGTACTTC. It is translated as CASSKEGAGPTYEQYF.